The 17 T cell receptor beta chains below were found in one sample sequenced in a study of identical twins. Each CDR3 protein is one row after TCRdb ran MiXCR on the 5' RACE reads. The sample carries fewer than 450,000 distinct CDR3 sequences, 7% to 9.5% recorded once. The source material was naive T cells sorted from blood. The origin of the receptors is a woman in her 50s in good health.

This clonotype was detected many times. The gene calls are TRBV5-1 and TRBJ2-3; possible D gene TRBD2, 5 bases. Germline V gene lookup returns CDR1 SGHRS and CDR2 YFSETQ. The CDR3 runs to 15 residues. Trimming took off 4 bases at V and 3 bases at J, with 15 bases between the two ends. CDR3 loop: CASSPVGSRTDTQYF. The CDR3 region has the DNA TGCGCCAGCAGCCCGGTGGGGAGTCGGACAGATACGCAGTATTTT.

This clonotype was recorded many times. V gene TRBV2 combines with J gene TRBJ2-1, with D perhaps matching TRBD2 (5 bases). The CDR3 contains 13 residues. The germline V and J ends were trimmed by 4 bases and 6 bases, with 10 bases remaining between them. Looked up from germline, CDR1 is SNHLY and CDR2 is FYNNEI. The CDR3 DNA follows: TGTGCCAGCAGTGGAGGGCCCCTCAATGAGCAGTTCTTC. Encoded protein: CASSGGPLNEQFF.

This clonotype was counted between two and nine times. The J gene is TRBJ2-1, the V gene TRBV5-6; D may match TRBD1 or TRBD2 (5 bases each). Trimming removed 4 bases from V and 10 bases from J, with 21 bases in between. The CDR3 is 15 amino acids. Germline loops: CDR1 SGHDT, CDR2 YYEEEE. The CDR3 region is CASSPRGRVGVEQFF. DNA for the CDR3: TGTGCCAGCAGCCCCCGGGGCCGGGTGGGGGTCGAGCAGTTCTTC.

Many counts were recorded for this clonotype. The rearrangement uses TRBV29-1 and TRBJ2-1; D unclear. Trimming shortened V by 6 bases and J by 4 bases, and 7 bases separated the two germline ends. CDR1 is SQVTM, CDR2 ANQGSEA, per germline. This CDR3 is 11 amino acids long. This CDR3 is CSVMYYNEQFF. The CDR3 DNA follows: TGCAGCGTAATGTATTACAATGAGCAGTTCTTC.

The CDR3 region is CSVLGGLYNEQFF. The CDR3 coding sequence is TGCAGCGTGTTAGGGGGATTATACAATGAGCAGTTCTTC. The chain carries TRBV29-1 and TRBJ2-1; possibly TRBD1 for D (6 bases). The CDR3 contains 13 residues. Germline lookup yields CDR1 SQVTM and CDR2 ANQGSEA. V lost 6 bases, J lost 4 bases, and 13 bases lay in between.

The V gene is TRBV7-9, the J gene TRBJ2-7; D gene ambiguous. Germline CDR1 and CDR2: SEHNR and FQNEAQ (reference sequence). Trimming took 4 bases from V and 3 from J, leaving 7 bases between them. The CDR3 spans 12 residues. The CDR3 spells CASSSVNYEQYF. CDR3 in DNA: TGTGCCAGCAGCTCGGTCAACTACGAGCAGTACTTC.

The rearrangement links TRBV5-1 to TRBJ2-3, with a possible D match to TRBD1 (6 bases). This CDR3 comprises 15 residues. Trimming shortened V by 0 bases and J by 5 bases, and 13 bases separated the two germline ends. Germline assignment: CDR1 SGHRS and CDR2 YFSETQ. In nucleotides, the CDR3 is TGCGCCAGCAGCTTGGACAGGGCCCTCATAGATACGCAGTATTTT. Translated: CASSLDRALIDTQYF.

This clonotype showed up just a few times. CDR3 amino acids: CASSDKRGDTQYF. In DNA, the CDR3 is TGTGCCAGCAGCGACAAACGGGGGGATACGCAGTATTTT. The gene calls are TRBV13 and TRBJ2-3; TRBD2 might be the D (6 bases). The CDR3 extends over 13 amino acids. Germline CDR1 is PRHDT and CDR2 is FYEKMQ (reference sequence). V was shortened by 5 bases and J by 6 bases, with 12 bases between the two germline ends.

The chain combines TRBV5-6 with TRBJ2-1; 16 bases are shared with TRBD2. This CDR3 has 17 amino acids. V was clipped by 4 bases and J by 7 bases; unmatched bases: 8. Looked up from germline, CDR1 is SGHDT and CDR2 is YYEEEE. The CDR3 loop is CASSPPGLAGGSNEQFF. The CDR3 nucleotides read TGTGCCAGCAGCCCCCCGGGACTAGCGGGAGGGTCGAATGAGCAGTTCTTC.

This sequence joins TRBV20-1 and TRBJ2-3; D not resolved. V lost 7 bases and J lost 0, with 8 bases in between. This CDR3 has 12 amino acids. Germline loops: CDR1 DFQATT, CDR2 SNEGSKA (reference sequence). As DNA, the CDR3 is TGCAGTGTTAAGGGTAGCACAGATACGCAGTATTTT. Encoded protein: CSVKGSTDTQYF.

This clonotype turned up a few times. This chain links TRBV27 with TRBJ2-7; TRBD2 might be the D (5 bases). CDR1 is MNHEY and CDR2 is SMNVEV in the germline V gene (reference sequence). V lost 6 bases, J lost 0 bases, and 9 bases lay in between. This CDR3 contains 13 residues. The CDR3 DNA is TGTGCCAGCAGAAGAGCGGCCTCCTACGAGCAGTACTTC. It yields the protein CASRRAASYEQYF.

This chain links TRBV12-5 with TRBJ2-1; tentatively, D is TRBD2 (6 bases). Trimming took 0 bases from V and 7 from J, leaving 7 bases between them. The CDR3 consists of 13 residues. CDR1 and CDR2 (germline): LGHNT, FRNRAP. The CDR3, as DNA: TGTGCTAGTGGTTTGGTTGGAGGGAATGAGCAGTTCTTC. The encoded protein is CASGLVGGNEQFF.

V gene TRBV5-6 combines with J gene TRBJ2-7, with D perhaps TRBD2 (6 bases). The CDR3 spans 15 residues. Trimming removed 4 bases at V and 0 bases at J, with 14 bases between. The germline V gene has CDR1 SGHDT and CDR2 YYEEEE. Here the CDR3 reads CASSPGLPSSYEQYV. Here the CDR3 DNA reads TGTGCCAGCAGCCCGGGACTCCCTAGCTCCTACGAGCAGTACGTC.

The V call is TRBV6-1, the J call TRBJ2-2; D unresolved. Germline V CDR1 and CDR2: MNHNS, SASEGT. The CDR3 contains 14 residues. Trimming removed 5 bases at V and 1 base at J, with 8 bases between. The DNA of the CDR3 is TGTGCCAGCAGTCGCCATGGGAACACCGGGGAGCTGTTTTTT. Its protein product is CASSRHGNTGELFF.

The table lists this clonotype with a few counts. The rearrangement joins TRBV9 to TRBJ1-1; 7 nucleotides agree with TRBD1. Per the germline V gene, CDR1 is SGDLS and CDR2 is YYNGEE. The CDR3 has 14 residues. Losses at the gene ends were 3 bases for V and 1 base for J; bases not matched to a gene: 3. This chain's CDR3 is CASSATGENTEAFF. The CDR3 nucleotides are TGTGCCAGCAGCGCTACAGGGGAGAACACTGAAGCTTTCTTT.

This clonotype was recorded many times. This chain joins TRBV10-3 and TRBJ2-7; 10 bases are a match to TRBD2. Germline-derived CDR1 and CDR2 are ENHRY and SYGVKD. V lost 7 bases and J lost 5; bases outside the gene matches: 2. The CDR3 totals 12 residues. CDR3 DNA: TGTGCCATCACAACTAGCGGGAACGAGCAGTACTTC. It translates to CAITTSGNEQYF.

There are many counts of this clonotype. Here the CDR3 DNA reads TGTGCCAGTAGTCCAAAGGGCAGCGGGAGCGTTTCCTACAATGAGCAGTTCTTC. This sequence encodes CASSPKGSGSVSYNEQFF. The V gene is TRBV19, the J gene TRBJ2-1; 8 bases match TRBD2. The CDR3 is 18 amino acids. Germline CDR1 reads LNHDA; CDR2 reads SQIVND (reference sequence). V shed 5 bases, J shed 1 base, and the junction held 13 bases outside the gene matches.